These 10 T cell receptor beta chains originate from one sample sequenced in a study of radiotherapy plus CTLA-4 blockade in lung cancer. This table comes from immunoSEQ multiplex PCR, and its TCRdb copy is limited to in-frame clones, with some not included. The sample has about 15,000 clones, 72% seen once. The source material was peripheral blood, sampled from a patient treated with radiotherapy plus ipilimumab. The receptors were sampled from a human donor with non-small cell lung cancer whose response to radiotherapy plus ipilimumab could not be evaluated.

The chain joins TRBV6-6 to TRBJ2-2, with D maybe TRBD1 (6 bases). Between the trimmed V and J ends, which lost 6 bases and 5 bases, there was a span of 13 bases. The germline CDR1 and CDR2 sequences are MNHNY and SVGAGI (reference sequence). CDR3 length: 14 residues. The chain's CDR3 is CASSGGGWTGELFF. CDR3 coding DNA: TGTGCCAGCAGCGGTGGGGGCTGGACCGGGGAGCTGTTTTTT.

The CDR3 sequence: CASSTPQVGNTEAFF. In DNA, the CDR3 is TGTGCCAGCAGCACCCCCCAGGTGGGGAACACTGAAGCTTTCTTT. This chain uses TRBV7-2 with TRBJ1-1; unclear D gene. The CDR3 is 15 residues long. In germline, CDR1 is SGHTA, CDR2 FQGNSA. Trimming pared 5 bases from V and 1 base from J, leaving 14 bases between. Full variable domain (missing parts from reference TRBV7-2 and TRBJ1-1): GAGVSQSPSNKVTEKGKDVELRCDPISGHTALYWYRQSLGQGLEFLIYFQGNSAPDKSGLPSDRFSAERTGGSVSTLTIQRTQQEDSAVYLCASSTPQVGNTEAFFGQGTRLTVV.

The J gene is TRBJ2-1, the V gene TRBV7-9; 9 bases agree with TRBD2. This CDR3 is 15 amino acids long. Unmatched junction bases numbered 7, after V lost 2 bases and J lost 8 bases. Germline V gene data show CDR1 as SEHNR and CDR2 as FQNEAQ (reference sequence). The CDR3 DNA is TGTGCCAGCAGCTTATTGCGGGGGGGGCCGGATGAGCAGTTCTTC. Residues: CASSLLRGGPDEQFF.

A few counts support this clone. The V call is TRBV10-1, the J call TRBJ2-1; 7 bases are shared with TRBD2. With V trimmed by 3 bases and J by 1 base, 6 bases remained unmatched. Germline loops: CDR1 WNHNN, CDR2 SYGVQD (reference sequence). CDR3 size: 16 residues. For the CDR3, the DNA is TGCGCCAGCAGTGATCGAGCGGGGATATCCTACAATGAGCAGTTCTTC. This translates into CASSDRAGISYNEQFF.

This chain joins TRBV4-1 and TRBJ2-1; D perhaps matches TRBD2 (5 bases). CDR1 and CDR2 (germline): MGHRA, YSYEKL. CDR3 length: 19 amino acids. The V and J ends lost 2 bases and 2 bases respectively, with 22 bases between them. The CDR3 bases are TGCGCCAGCAGCCAATCTGGGTCAGTTACTCGGAGGACCTACAATGAGCAGTTCTTC. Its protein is CASSQSGSVTRRTYNEQFF.

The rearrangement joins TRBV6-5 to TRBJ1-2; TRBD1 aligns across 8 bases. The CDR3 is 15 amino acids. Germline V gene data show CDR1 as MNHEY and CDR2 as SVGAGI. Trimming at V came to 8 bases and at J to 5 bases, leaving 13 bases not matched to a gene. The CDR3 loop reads CASRRTGSSTYGYTF. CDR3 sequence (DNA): TGTGCCAGCCGAAGGACAGGGTCGAGCACATATGGCTACACCTTC.

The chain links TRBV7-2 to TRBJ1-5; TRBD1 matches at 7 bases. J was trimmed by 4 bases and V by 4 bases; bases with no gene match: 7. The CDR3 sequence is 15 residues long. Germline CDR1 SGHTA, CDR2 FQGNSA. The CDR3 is CASSSRTGENQPQHF. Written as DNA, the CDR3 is TGTGCCAGCAGCTCCCGGACAGGAGAAAATCAGCCCCAGCATTTT.

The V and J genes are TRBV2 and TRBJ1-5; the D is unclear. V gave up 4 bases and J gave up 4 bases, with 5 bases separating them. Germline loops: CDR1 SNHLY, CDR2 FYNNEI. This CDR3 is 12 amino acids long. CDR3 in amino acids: CASSGGNQPQHF. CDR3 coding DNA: TGTGCCAGCAGTGGAGGGAATCAGCCCCAGCATTTT.

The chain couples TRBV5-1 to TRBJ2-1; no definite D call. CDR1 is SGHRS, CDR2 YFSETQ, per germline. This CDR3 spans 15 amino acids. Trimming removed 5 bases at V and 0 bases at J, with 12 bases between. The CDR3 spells CASSPEWSSYNEQFF. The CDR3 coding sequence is TGCGCCAGCAGTCCCGAGTGGAGCTCCTACAATGAGCAGTTCTTC.

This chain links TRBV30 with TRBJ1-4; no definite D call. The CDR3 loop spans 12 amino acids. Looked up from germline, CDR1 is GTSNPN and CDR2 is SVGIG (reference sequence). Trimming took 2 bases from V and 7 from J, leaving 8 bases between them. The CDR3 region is CAWSKQVEKLFF. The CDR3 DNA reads TGTGCCTGGAGTAAACAAGTTGAAAAACTGTTTTTT.